The 23 T cell receptor beta chains listed next were all sequenced from one sample in a study of T cells in Graves' hyperthyroidism and ophthalmopathy. Amplified regions were TCR beta CDR3 sequences from RNA transcripts. The study used the HTBI primer set for a first-round RT-PCR of the TCR CDR3. TCRdb analysed the multiplex PCR reads with MiXCR anew, one entry per CDR3 protein. The table includes under 600,000 distinct CDR3 sequences, more than 15% detected once. Sample: blood. The receptor source for this set is a woman aged 40 to 49 with Graves' ophthalmopathy.

This clonotype has at least ten counts. This chain joins TRBV4-2 and TRBJ1-1; possibly TRBD1 for D (5 bases). The CDR3 extends over 13 amino acids. Trimming removed 3 bases from V and 3 bases from J, with 8 bases in between. Germline V lookup: CDR1 LGHNA, CDR2 YNFKEQ. DNA of the CDR3: TGTGCCAGCAGCCAGACAGAAGACACTGAAGCTTTCTTT. Translated: CASSQTEDTEAFF.

This clonotype was picked up a small number of times. The chain recombines TRBV24-1 with TRBJ2-1, with D unclear. Germline-derived CDR1 and CDR2 are KGHDR and SFDVKD. The CDR3 consists of 13 residues. V lost 5 bases and J lost 10, with 14 bases in between. The CDR3 DNA reads TGTGCCACCAGTGGTCGGGCTAGTCGGGAGCAGTTCTTC. Its translation: CATSGRASREQFF.

This clonotype was counted many times. This chain links TRBV20-1 with TRBJ2-7; possibly TRBD2 for D (5 bases). Germline V CDR1 and CDR2: DFQATT, SNEGSKA (reference sequence). Trimming took 2 bases from V and 7 from J, leaving 18 bases between them. CDR3 size: 14 residues. CDR3 amino acids: CSARPVAGFREQYF. As DNA, the CDR3 is TGCAGTGCTAGACCCGTTGCGGGCTTTAGAGAGCAGTACTTC.

Comment on this clonotype: This may arise from a read error, as a much more abundant clone is one base away. The chain uses TRBV7-9 and TRBJ2-1; no firm D call. The CDR3 has 12 amino acids. Germline V gene sequence: CDR1 SEHNR, CDR2 FQNEAQ (reference sequence). As DNA, the CDR3 is TGTGCCAACAGCTTATCATGGAATGAGCAGTTCTTC. It codes for CANSLSWNEQFF.

The chain uses TRBV7-2 and TRBJ2-7; TRBD2 might be the D (6 bases). From germline, CDR1 is SGHTA and CDR2 FQGNSA. V was pared by 1 base and J by 6 bases, with 7 bases between. CDR3 size: 12 residues. The CDR3 loop is CASSLGSGEQYF. Written as DNA, the CDR3 is TGTGCCAGCAGCTTAGGTAGCGGCGAGCAGTACTTC.

This clonotype appeared many times. This rearrangement joins TRBV7-3 to TRBJ2-1, with 8 nucleotides matching TRBD1. V was pared by 8 bases and J by 4 bases, with 4 bases of the junction left unmatched. The germline CDR1 and CDR2 sequences are SGHTA and FQGTGA. There are 13 residues in the CDR3. CDR3 amino acids: CASSRDRYNEQFF. CDR3 in DNA: TGTGCCAGCTCCCGGGACAGGTACAATGAGCAGTTCTTC.

The chain uses TRBV11-2 and TRBJ2-5, with D maybe TRBD1 (6 bases). CDR3 length equals 14 residues. Trimming stripped 5 bases from V and 3 bases from J, with 13 bases between. Germline values: CDR1 SGHAT, CDR2 FQNNGV. The CDR3 DNA reads TGTGCCAGCAGCCCAGGGGTGGCCGAAGAGACCCAGTACTTC. Translating it yields CASSPGVAEETQYF.

In its sample, this clonotype was seen many times. The J gene is TRBJ2-5, the V gene TRBV5-5; D call uncertain. This CDR3 has 14 amino acids. Per the germline V gene, CDR1 is SGHKS and CDR2 is YYEKEE (reference sequence). V lost 2 bases, J lost 0 bases, and 8 bases lay in between. In DNA, the CDR3 is TGTGCCAGCAGCTTTCCGCTGTACCAAGAGACCCAGTACTTC. As protein: CASSFPLYQETQYF.

Comment on this clonotype: The CDR3 carries no conserved terminal phenylalanine or tryptophan, so it likely arises from a read error. This chain links TRBV7-9 with TRBJ2-2; D gene uncertain. V lost 5 bases and J lost 2, with 3 bases in between. CDR1 SEHNR and CDR2 FQNEAQ come from the germline V gene (reference sequence). The CDR3 runs to 12 residues. DNA for the CDR3: TGTGCCAGCAGCAGAAACACCGGGGAGCTGTTTTCT. Amino acids: CASSRNTGELFS.

This clonotype was seen at least ten times. The rearrangement joins TRBV5-6 to TRBJ2-3, with a weak D call TRBD2 (6 bases). CDR3 length: 16 amino acids. CDR1 is SGHDT, CDR2 YYEEEE, per germline. V was shortened by 1 base and J by 4 bases, with 16 bases between the two germline ends. CDR3 amino acids: CASSLRGTGGADTQYF. The CDR3 DNA reads as TGTGCCAGCAGCTTGCGCGGAACGGGCGGGGCAGATACGCAGTATTTT.

This clonotype has more than one count but fewer than ten. The chain joins TRBV11-2 to TRBJ1-2, with D possibly TRBD1 on 5 matching bases. V was cut by 1 base and J by 5 bases, with 20 bases left in between. Germline V lookup: CDR1 SGHAT, CDR2 FQNNGV. CDR3 length: 17 amino acids. The CDR3 coding sequence is TGTGCCAGCAGCTTAGCCACATCGACCGGGACTGATTATGGCTACACCTTC. This sequence encodes CASSLATSTGTDYGYTF.

There are many counts of this clonotype. DNA for the CDR3: TGTGCCAGCAGCTCCCCGGGGGGGCCCAGGGGCGAGCAGTACTTC. Its translation: CASSSPGGPRGEQYF. The chain joins TRBV7-9 to TRBJ2-7, with 8 bases that match TRBD2. Germline-derived CDR1 and CDR2 are SEHNR and FQNEAQ (reference sequence). The CDR3 runs to 15 residues. Trimming removed 4 bases from V and 6 bases from J; junction bases left unmatched: 11.

This clonotype was picked up many times. The chain carries TRBV6-5 and TRBJ1-1, with a possible D match to TRBD1 (5 bases). Trimming cost V 4 bases and J 0 bases, with 12 bases left between them. Germline-derived CDR1 and CDR2 are MNHEY and SVGAGI. This CDR3 region has 15 residues. The CDR3 bases are TGTGCCAGCAGTTCCTCCGGGACTTTGAACACTGAAGCTTTCTTT. Translation: CASSSSGTLNTEAFF.

The rearrangement joins TRBV5-6 to TRBJ2-3, with 9 bases aligning to TRBD1. CDR3 length: 14 residues. The germline CDR1 and CDR2 sequences are SGHDT and YYEEEE. Trimming took 3 bases from V and 4 from J; bases not matched to a gene: 3. The CDR3 DNA follows: TGTGCCAGCAGCTGGGACAGGGAGGCAGATACGCAGTATTTT. Translation: CASSWDREADTQYF. The full variable domain, its missing parts supplied by reference TRBV5-6 and TRBJ2-3, is DAGVTQSPTHLIKTRGQQVTLRCSPKSGHDTVSWYQQALGQGPQFIFQYYEEEERQRGNFPDRFSGHQFPNYSSELNVNALLLGDSALYLCASSWDREADTQYFGPGTRLTVL.

DNA of the CDR3: TGTGCCAGCAGCTCATGGACTAGCCGGGAGCAGTTCTTC. It codes for CASSSWTSREQFF. The chain has TRBV7-2 and TRBJ2-1; 8 bases line up with TRBD2. CDR3 length: 13 residues. Germline assignment: CDR1 SGHTA and CDR2 FQGNSA. V lost 4 bases to trimming and J lost 10 bases; unmatched junction nucleotides: 6.

This clonotype occurred many times. J is TRBJ1-1 and V is TRBV28; 9 bases fit TRBD1. The junction had 9 bases not matched to a gene; V was cut back by 8 bases and J by 5 bases. There are 14 residues in the CDR3. CDR1 is MDHEN and CDR2 is SYDVKM in the germline V gene. The CDR3 nucleotides read TGTGCCAGCGGTGAGGACAGGGGTCGGACTGAAGCTTTCTTT. Amino acids: CASGEDRGRTEAFF.

This clonotype was observed at least ten times. The gene calls are TRBV27 and TRBJ1-2; 7 bases map to TRBD1. The CDR3 spans 17 residues. CDR1 and CDR2 from the germline V gene are MNHEY and SMNVEV (reference sequence). V lost 0 bases and J lost 2; bases outside the gene matches: 9. The CDR3: CASSLSPNRGGNYGYTF. The CDR3 DNA reads TGTGCCAGCAGTTTATCGCCGAACAGGGGTGGGAACTATGGCTACACCTTC.

The chain links TRBV6-2 or TRBV6-3 to TRBJ2-7; D remains ambiguous. The CDR3 consists of 12 residues. Germline CDR1 is MNHEY and CDR2 is SVGEGT. V was shortened by 0 bases and J by 9 bases, with 9 bases between the two germline ends. The CDR3 bases are TGTGCCAGCAGTTACTCAGAGAGATGGCAGTACTTC. Protein product: CASSYSERWQYF.

This clonotype was observed at least ten times. The chain joins TRBV7-9 to TRBJ1-1; D is uncertain. Germline V gene lookup returns CDR1 SEHNR and CDR2 FQNEAQ (reference sequence). The CDR3 covers 13 residues. V lost 6 bases and J lost 7, with 15 bases in between. The CDR3 sequence is CASSYLGGNEAFF. The CDR3 DNA reads TGTGCCAGCAGTTACTTGGGAGGGAATGAAGCTTTCTTT.

This clonotype was seen repeatedly, ten times or more. The CDR3 bases are TGCGCCAGCAGCGAACTTACAGGGGCCCACGAGCAGTACTTC. This codes for CASSELTGAHEQYF. The V call is TRBV5-1, the J call TRBJ2-7; the match to TRBD1 covers 7 bases. CDR1 SGHRS and CDR2 YFSETQ come from the germline V gene. Trimming removed 4 bases from V and 5 bases from J; junction bases left unmatched: 9. This CDR3 contains 14 residues.

Ten or more counts support this clonotype. The V and J genes are TRBV30 and TRBJ2-4; TRBD1 aligns across 7 bases. CDR1 and CDR2 from the germline V gene are GTSNPN and SVGIG (reference sequence). After removal of 1 base from V and 3 bases from J, the junction contained 0 bases not matched to a gene. The CDR3 is 13 residues long. CDR3 in DNA: TGTGCCTGGAGTGGACAGGGCAAAAACATTCAGTACTTC. It is translated as CAWSGQGKNIQYF.

This clonotype was detected many times. V is TRBV5-1 and J is TRBJ1-1; D possibly corresponds to TRBD1 (6 bases). Germline lookup yields CDR1 SGHRS and CDR2 YFSETQ. With 3 bases removed from V and 5 bases from J, the gap between germline ends came to 17 bases. This CDR3 region has 15 residues. CDR3 bases: TGCGCCAGCAGCTCCCCGGAAACAGGGCTTACTGAAGCTTTCTTT. It codes for CASSSPETGLTEAFF.

This chain links TRBV19 with TRBJ2-3; 11 bases line up with TRBD2. In germline, CDR1 is LNHDA, CDR2 SQIVND (reference sequence). This CDR3 region has 15 residues. With V trimmed by 7 bases and J by 4 bases, 7 bases remained unmatched. The CDR3 spells CASTPTSGGADTQYF. The DNA for the CDR3 is TGTGCCAGTACCCCTACTAGCGGGGGAGCAGATACGCAGTATTTT.